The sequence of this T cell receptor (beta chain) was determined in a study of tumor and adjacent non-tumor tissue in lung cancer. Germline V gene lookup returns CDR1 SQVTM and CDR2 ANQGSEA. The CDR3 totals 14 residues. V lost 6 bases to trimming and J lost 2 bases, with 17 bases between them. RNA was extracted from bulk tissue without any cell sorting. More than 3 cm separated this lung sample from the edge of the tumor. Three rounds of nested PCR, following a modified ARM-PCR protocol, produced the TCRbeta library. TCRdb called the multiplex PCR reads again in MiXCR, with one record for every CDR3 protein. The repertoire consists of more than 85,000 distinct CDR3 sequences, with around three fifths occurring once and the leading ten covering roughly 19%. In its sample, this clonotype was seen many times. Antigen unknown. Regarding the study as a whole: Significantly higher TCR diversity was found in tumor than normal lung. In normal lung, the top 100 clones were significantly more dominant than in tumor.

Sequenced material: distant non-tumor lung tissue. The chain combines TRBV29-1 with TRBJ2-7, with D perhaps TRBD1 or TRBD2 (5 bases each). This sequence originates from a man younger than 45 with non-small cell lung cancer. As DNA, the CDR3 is TGCAGCGTCGCCCCCCTGGGACGCCCCTACGAGCAGTACTTC. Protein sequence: CSVAPLGRPYEQYF.